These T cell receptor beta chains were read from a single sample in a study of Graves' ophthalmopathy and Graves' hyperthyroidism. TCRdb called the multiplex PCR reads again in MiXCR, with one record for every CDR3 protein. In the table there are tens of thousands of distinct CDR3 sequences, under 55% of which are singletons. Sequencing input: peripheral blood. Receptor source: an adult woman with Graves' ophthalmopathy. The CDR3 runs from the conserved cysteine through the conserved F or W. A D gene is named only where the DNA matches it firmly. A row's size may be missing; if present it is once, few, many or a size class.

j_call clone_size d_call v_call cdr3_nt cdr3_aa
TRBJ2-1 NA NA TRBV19 TGTGCCTGGAGTGTAAGACTCCCCACTAGCCCCGTTGACAATGAGCAGTTCTTC CAWSVRLPTSPVDNEQFF
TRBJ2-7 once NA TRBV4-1 TGCGCCAGCAGCCGGGACTCCACCTACGAGCAGTACTTC CASSRDSTYEQYF
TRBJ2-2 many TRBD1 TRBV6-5 TGTGCCACTAAGCAGGGGGCAGGCCCCTCCGGGGAGCTGTTTTTT CATKQGAGPSGELFF
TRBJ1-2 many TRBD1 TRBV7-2 TGTGCCAGCAGCTTAGGCTTGGACAGGGCGGGCTACACCTTC CASSLGLDRAGYTF
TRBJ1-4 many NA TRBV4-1 TGCGCCAGCAGCCAAGGAGCGGGCCATAATAATGAAAAACTGTTTTTT CASSQGAGHNNEKLFF
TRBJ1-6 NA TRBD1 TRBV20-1 TGCAGTGCTAGACCCCGGACAGGCGATCTGACCCTCCACTTT CSARPRTGDLTLHF
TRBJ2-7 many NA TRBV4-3 TGCGCCAGCAGCCAAGGACCAATTAGCTCCTACGAGCAGTACTTC CASSQGPISSYEQYF
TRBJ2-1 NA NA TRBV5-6 TGTGCCAGCAGCTTGGCAGCAGGGAACTCCTACAATGAGCAGTTCTTC CASSLAAGNSYNEQFF
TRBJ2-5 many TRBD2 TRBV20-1 TGCAGTGCTAGTTTGGCTAGCGGGAGGGCCCTGGAAGAGACCCAGTACTTC CSASLASGRALEETQYF
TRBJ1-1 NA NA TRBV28 TGTGCCAGCAGTCCTATGCCCGGAGATGAAGCTTTCTTT CASSPMPGDEAFF
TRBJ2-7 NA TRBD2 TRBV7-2 TGTGCCAGCAGATCCTCGCGGGGGGAGCAGTACTTC CASRSSRGEQYF
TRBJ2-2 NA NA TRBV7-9 TGTGCCAGCAGCTTGGATTACCGAAGTTACACCGAGGAGCTGTTTTTT CASSLDYRSYTEELFF
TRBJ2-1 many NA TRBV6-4 TGTGCCAGCAGTGACCAAAGCGGAGGTTCGCATGAGCAGTTCTTC CASSDQSGGSHEQFF
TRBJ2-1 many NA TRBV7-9 TGTGCCAGCAGCCCTGGGGAGAATGAGCAGTTCTTC CASSPGENEQFF
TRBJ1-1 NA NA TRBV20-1 TGTAGTGCTAGAGATTTGGGGTGGATGAACACTGAAGCTTTCTTT CSARDLGWMNTEAFF
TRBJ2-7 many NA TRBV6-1 TGTGCCAGCACCAGACGTCTTGAATACGAGCAGTACTTC CASTRRLEYEQYF
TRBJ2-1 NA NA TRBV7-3 TGTGCCAGCAGCTTAGGATCGAATGAGCAGTTCTTC CASSLGSNEQFF
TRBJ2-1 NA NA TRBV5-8 TGTGCCAGCAGCCGGGGGACAGCCGGGGAGCAGTTCTTC CASSRGTAGEQFF
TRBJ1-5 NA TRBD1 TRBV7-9 TGTGCCAGCAGCTTAGGCAGCGGGACAGGGCTGTATTTT CASSLGSGTGLYF
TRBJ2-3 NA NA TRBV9 TGTGCCAGCAGCACAGATACGCAGTATTTT CASSTDTQYF
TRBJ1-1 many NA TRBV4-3 TGCGCCAGCAGCCAAGATGAGGTTGGGGATACTGAAGCTTTCTTT CASSQDEVGDTEAFF
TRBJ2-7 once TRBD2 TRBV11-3 TGTGCCAGCAGCTTAGATCCTAGCGGGAGGTACTTC CASSLDPSGRYF
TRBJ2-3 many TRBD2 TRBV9 TGTGCCAGCAGCCCCGGACTAGCCCTTACCACAGATACGCAGTATTTT CASSPGLALTTDTQYF
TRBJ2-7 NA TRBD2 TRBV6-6 TGTGCCAGCAGTTACTCGAGGGAGGGATTGGGACTAGAGCAAAATGACCGCGAGCAGTACTTC CASSYSREGLGLEQNDREQYF
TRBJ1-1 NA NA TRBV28 TGTGCCAGCAGTTCCCGGGTTGGGGAAACTGAAGCTTTCTTT CASSSRVGETEAFF
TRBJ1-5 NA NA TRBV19 TGTGCCAGTAGTATCCTCGGGGGGAATAGACAGCCCCAGCATTTT CASSILGGNRQPQHF
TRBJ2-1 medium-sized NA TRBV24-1 TGTGCCACCAGAGGGAACAATGAGCAGTTCTTC CATRGNNEQFF
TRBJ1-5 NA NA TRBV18 TGTGCCGGCTCGAGCACCAACAATCAGCCCCAGCATTTT CAGSSTNNQPQHF
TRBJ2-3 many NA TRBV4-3 TGCGCCAGCAGCCAAGATCCCCCAGGGAGCACAGATACGCAGTATTTT CASSQDPPGSTDTQYF
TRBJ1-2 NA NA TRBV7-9 TGTGCCAGCAGCTTGAACGGTTACTATGGCTACACCTTC CASSLNGYYGYTF
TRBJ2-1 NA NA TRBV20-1 TGCAGTGCTAGAGTGTTCAGCGCCCGCAGCTCCTACAATGAGCGGTTCTTC CSARVFSARSSYNERFF
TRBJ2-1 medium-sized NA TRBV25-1 TGTGCCAGCAGTGAATATAACAATAATATGGCTGAGCAGTTCTTC CASSEYNNNMAEQFF
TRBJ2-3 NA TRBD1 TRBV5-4 TGTGCCAGCAGCTTGGGGCAGGGGGCGTTCTCAGATACGCAGTATTTT CASSLGQGAFSDTQYF
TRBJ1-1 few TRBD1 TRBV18 TGTGCCAGCTCAAAGGACAGGGATGACACTGAAGCTTTCTTT CASSKDRDDTEAFF
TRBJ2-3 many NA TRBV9 TGTGCCAGCAGGGGTGGGAACACAGATACGCAGTATTTT CASRGGNTDTQYF
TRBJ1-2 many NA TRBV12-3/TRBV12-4 TGTGCCAGCAGTTCCCGGGGTGGCTACACCTTC CASSSRGGYTF
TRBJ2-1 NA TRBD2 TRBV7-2 TGTGCCAGCAGCTTAGATATCGGGAGGGCGGGCGATACGCAGTTCTTC CASSLDIGRAGDTQFF
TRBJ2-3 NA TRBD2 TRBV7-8 TGTGCCAGCAGCTTTAGTAGCGGGGGGAGCACAGATACGCAGTATTTT CASSFSSGGSTDTQYF
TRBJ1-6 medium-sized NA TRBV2 TGTGCCAGCAGTGTTGAACAGGGTAATAATTCACCCCTCCACTTT CASSVEQGNNSPLHF
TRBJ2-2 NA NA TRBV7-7 TGTGCTAGCAGCACCGGACAGGGGGAGCTGTTTTTT CASSTGQGELFF
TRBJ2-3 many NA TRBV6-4 TGTGCCAGCAGTGACTCAGGGGGCACAGATACGCAGTATTTT CASSDSGGTDTQYF
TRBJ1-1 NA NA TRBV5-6 TGTGCCGACAGAGGGGAAACTGAAGCTTTCTTT CADRGETEAFF
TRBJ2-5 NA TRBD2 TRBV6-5 TGTGCCAGCAGTTACTCTGCGGGAGGGAAAGAGACCCAGTACTTC CASSYSAGGKETQYF
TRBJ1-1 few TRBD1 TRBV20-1 TGCAGTGCGGGACAGGGGGAGTTGGCTTTCTTT CSAGQGELAFF
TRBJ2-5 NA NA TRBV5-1 TGCGCCAGCGGCTTGGCCGGTGGATCAGAGACCCAGTACTTC CASGLAGGSETQYF
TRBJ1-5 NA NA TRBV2 TGTGCCAGCAGTGAAGAACTAGCGGGAGGCAATCAGCCCCAGCATTTT CASSEELAGGNQPQHF
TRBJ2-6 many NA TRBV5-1 TGCGCCAGCAGCTTTGGTGGGTTGCGCAAAGGGGCCAACGTCCTGACTTTC CASSFGGLRKGANVLTF
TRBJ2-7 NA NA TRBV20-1 TGCAGTGCTAGACAGAGTGACACGGTTGGGGAGCAGTACTTC CSARQSDTVGEQYF